This T cell receptor (beta chain) was sequenced for a study of blood T cell repertoires in COVID-19. Study summary: Some COVID-19 samples were acute and others convalescent; all came from the United States, Italy and Spain. PBMCs, B-cell-depleted T cells, or T cells provided the cDNA or gDNA that made up the material.

As originally analysed: The assay estimated nucleated cells by amplifying reference gene primers. Profiled with immunoSEQ multiplex PCR; TCRdb holds only in-frame clones, not every one. That table is the source of V, J and clone size, and D and trimming were worked out from the DNA. This sample has over 25,000 clones; around 87% occur once, and the top ten carry over 9%. This CDR3 contains 16 residues. With V trimmed by 6 bases and J by 5 bases, 12 bases remained unmatched. Germline CDR1 SGDLS, CDR2 YYNGEE. The rearrangement joins TRBV9 to TRBJ2-5, with TRBD2 matching 11 bases. Sequenced material: peripheral blood. This clonotype was sampled from a man aged 55 to 70 with acute or convalescent COVID-19. The DNA of the CDR3 is TGTGCCAGCAACGCAATGGTAGCGGGAGGGCCGGAGACCCAGTACTTC. As protein: CASNAMVAGGPETQYF.